This T cell receptor (beta chain) was sequenced in a study of human T cells and chemical hapten exposure. Documented time point: pre-sensitization, week 0. Sample treatment: therapeutic diphenylcyclopropenone sensitization with weekly scalp DPC. Via MiXCR, TCRdb re-called the RACE reads, giving one row per CDR3 protein. The sample has about 260,000 distinct CDR3 sequences; about 8.1% are singletons. Trimming cost V 1 base and J 0 bases, with 7 bases left between them. The CDR3 extends over 14 amino acids. CDR1 and CDR2 (germline): GTSNPN, SVGIG (reference sequence). This receptor was taken from a woman between 35 and 50 years old with alopecia areata. Some clones in this sample may be carry-over from other donors' samples. The sample consisted of whole blood, taken in connection with sensitization to the hapten diphenylcyclopropenone (DPC). The chain carries TRBV30 and TRBJ2-1; D uncertain. CDR3 residues: CAWSGPYSYNEQFF. The DNA of the CDR3 is TGTGCCTGGAGTGGCCCTTACTCCTACAATGAGCAGTTCTTC. Full variable domain (outside the CDR3, taken from reference TRBV30 and TRBJ2-1): SQTIHQWPATLVQPVGSPLSLECTVEGTSNPNLYWYRQAAGRGLQLLFYSVGIGQISSEVPQNLSASRPQDRQFILSSKKLLLSDSGFYLCAWSGPYSYNEQFFGPGTRLTVL.